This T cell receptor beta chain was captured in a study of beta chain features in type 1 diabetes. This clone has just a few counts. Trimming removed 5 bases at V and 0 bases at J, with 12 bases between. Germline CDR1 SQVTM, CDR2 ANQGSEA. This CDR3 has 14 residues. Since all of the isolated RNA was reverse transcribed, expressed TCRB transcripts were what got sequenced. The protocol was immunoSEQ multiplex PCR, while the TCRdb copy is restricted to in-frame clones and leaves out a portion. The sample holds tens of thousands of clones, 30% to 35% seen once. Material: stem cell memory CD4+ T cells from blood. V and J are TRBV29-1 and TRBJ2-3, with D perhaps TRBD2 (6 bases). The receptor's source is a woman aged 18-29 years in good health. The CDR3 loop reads CSVQPGLSTDTQYF. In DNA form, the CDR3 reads TGCAGCGTTCAGCCGGGACTCAGCACAGATACGCAGTATTTT.